This TCR beta chain was captured by sequencing in a study of OX40 agonist ivuxolimab in advanced cancers. Using immunoSEQ multiplex PCR, the repertoire was profiled, and TCRdb retains in-frame clones only, with some absent. The sample holds around 49,000 clones, more than 80% seen once. V was clipped by 0 bases and J by 7 bases, with 13 bases between them. Germline V gene sequence: CDR1 SGDLS, CDR2 YYNGEE. The CDR3 has 15 amino acids. Prior autoimmune disease or systemic immunosuppression barred patients. With baseline, cycle 4 day 1, and cycle 7 day 1 as timepoints, blood was sampled. Sequencing was performed on CD4+ or CD8+ T cells sorted from blood, taken in a trial of the OX40 agonist ivuxolimab. This receptor was obtained from an adult with an advanced solid tumor such as melanoma, head and neck, liver or kidney cancer. This chain uses TRBV9 with TRBJ2-2; TRBD1 or TRBD2 may be the D gene (6 bases each). The CDR3 spells CASSVAVGGDGELFF. As DNA, the CDR3 is TGTGCCAGCAGCGTAGCTGTGGGGGGCGACGGGGAGCTGTTTTTT.